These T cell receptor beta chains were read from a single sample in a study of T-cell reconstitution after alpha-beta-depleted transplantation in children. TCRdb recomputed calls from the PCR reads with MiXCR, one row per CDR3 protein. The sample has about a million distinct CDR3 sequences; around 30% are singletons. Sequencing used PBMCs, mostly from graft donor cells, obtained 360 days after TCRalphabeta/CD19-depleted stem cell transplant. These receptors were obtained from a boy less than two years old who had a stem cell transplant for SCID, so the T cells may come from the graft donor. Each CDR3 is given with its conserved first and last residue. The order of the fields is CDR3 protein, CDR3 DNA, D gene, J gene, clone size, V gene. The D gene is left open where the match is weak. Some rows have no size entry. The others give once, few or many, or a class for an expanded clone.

CDR3 protein: CASSQPRGEQYF
CDR3 DNA: TGCGCCAGCAGCCAACCCAGGGGGGAGCAGTACTTC
D gene: TRBD1
J gene: TRBJ2-7
clone size: -
V gene: TRBV4-1

CDR3 protein: CASSLKRVSSGEQFF
CDR3 DNA: TGTGCCAGCAGTTTAAAGAGAGTATCTAGCGGTGAGCAGTTCTTC
D gene: TRBD2
J gene: TRBJ2-1
clone size: -
V gene: TRBV12-3/TRBV12-4

CDR3 protein: CASSQDETSGDEQYF
CDR3 DNA: TGTGCCAGCAGCCAAGATGAGACTAGCGGTGACGAGCAGTACTTC
D gene: TRBD2
J gene: TRBJ2-7
clone size: few
V gene: TRBV3-1

CDR3 protein: CASSVDGTGAYEQYF
CDR3 DNA: TGTGCCAGCAGCGTAGATGGGACAGGGGCCTACGAGCAGTACTTC
D gene: TRBD1
J gene: TRBJ2-7
clone size: -
V gene: TRBV9

CDR3 protein: CAMGSWQGASYSNQPQLF
CDR3 DNA: TGTGCCATGGGCTCTTGGCAGGGGGCCTCCTATAGCAATCAGCCCCAGCTTTTT
D gene: TRBD1
J gene: TRBJ1-5
clone size: -
V gene: TRBV28

CDR3 protein: CASSLRLAFGGEQFF
CDR3 DNA: TGTGCCAGCAGTTTAAGACTAGCGTTCGGGGGTGAGCAGTTCTTC
D gene: TRBD2
J gene: TRBJ2-1
clone size: -
V gene: TRBV12-3/TRBV12-4

CDR3 protein: CASSPIAPSSYEQYF
CDR3 DNA: TGCGCCAGCAGCCCAATAGCTCCCAGCTCCTACGAGCAGTACTTC
D gene: -
J gene: TRBJ2-7
clone size: -
V gene: TRBV5-1

CDR3 protein: CASSKGQGPAFF
CDR3 DNA: TGTGCCAGCAGCAAGGGACAGGGGCCAGCTTTCTTT
D gene: TRBD1
J gene: TRBJ1-1
clone size: -
V gene: TRBV27

CDR3 protein: CASSPNVGRNYGYTF
CDR3 DNA: TGTGCCAGCAGCCCAAACGTGGGACGGAACTATGGCTACACCTTC
D gene: -
J gene: TRBJ1-2
clone size: -
V gene: TRBV12-3/TRBV12-4

CDR3 protein: CASSAILAESTDTQYF
CDR3 DNA: TGTGCCAGCAGCGCAATACTAGCGGAGAGCACAGATACGCAGTATTTT
D gene: TRBD2
J gene: TRBJ2-3
clone size: -
V gene: TRBV7-9

CDR3 protein: CSARAAGKKEKLFF
CDR3 DNA: TGCAGTGCTAGAGCCGCAGGGAAGAAGGAAAAACTGTTTTTT
D gene: -
J gene: TRBJ1-4
clone size: few
V gene: TRBV20-1

CDR3 protein: CASSLQSSAQETQYF
CDR3 DNA: TGTGCCAGCAGCTTACAGTCGTCGGCCCAAGAGACCCAGTACTTC
D gene: -
J gene: TRBJ2-5
clone size: few
V gene: TRBV7-9

CDR3 protein: CASSSPSAGAKQETQYF
CDR3 DNA: TGTGCCAGCAGTTCCCCCTCGGCGGGGGCCAAACAAGAGACCCAGTACTTC
D gene: -
J gene: TRBJ2-5
clone size: -
V gene: TRBV12-3/TRBV12-4

CDR3 protein: CASSERRTGTGYEQYF
CDR3 DNA: TGTGCCAGCAGCGAGCGCAGGACAGGGACAGGCTACGAGCAGTACTTC
D gene: TRBD1
J gene: TRBJ2-7
clone size: -
V gene: TRBV14

CDR3 protein: CASSFVPGQGALNQPQHF
CDR3 DNA: TGTGCCAGCAGTTTTGTCCCGGGACAGGGGGCCTTGAATCAGCCCCAGCATTTT
D gene: TRBD1
J gene: TRBJ1-5
clone size: -
V gene: TRBV12-3/TRBV12-4

CDR3 protein: CASSLWTSEETQYF
CDR3 DNA: TGTGCCAGCAGCTTGTGGACATCCGAAGAGACCCAGTACTTC
D gene: -
J gene: TRBJ2-5
clone size: -
V gene: TRBV5-5

CDR3 protein: CASSQGSGFTEAFF
CDR3 DNA: TGTGCCAGCAGCCAAGGGTCAGGGTTCACTGAAGCTTTCTTT
D gene: -
J gene: TRBJ1-1
clone size: -
V gene: TRBV14

CDR3 protein: CASSHYRVQAFF
CDR3 DNA: TGTGCCAGCAGTCACTACAGGGTGCAAGCTTTCTTT
D gene: -
J gene: TRBJ1-1
clone size: -
V gene: TRBV6-2/TRBV6-3

CDR3 protein: CAWSVRQGHEQYF
CDR3 DNA: TGTGCCTGGAGTGTCAGACAGGGCCACGAGCAGTACTTC
D gene: TRBD1
J gene: TRBJ2-7
clone size: -
V gene: TRBV30

CDR3 protein: CASSRELTDTQYF
CDR3 DNA: TGCGCCAGCAGTCGAGAGCTCACAGATACGCAGTATTTT
D gene: -
J gene: TRBJ2-3
clone size: -
V gene: TRBV5-1

CDR3 protein: CSARPPTTDTQYF
CDR3 DNA: TGCAGTGCTAGACCGCCTACCACAGATACGCAGTATTTT
D gene: -
J gene: TRBJ2-3
clone size: -
V gene: TRBV20-1

CDR3 protein: CASSEGDQPQHF
CDR3 DNA: TGTGCCAGCTCTGAGGGGGATCAGCCCCAGCATTTT
D gene: -
J gene: TRBJ1-5
clone size: few
V gene: TRBV12-3/TRBV12-4

CDR3 protein: CASRLGPSFGETQYF
CDR3 DNA: TGTGCCAGCAGGCTGGGACCTTCCTTTGGGGAGACCCAGTACTTC
D gene: -
J gene: TRBJ2-5
clone size: -
V gene: TRBV28

CDR3 protein: CASSPPFRNTEAFF
CDR3 DNA: TGTGCCAGCAGCCCCCCTTTCAGGAACACTGAAGCTTTCTTT
D gene: -
J gene: TRBJ1-1
clone size: -
V gene: TRBV28

CDR3 protein: CASSLRLTSPDTQYF
CDR3 DNA: TGTGCCAGCAGCTTGCGCCTTACTAGCCCAGATACGCAGTATTTT
D gene: -
J gene: TRBJ2-3
clone size: -
V gene: TRBV5-6

CDR3 protein: CASTLNLREDTQYF
CDR3 DNA: TGTGCCAGCACCCTAAATCTCCGGGAGGATACGCAGTATTTT
D gene: -
J gene: TRBJ2-3
clone size: few
V gene: TRBV28

CDR3 protein: CASRRTSGYYEQYF
CDR3 DNA: TGTGCCAGTCGACGGACTAGCGGCTACTACGAGCAGTACTTC
D gene: TRBD2
J gene: TRBJ2-7
clone size: -
V gene: TRBV28

CDR3 protein: CASSDLAGENQPQHF
CDR3 DNA: TGTGCCAGCAGTGATCTGGCAGGGGAGAATCAGCCCCAGCATTTT
D gene: -
J gene: TRBJ1-5
clone size: few
V gene: TRBV25-1

CDR3 protein: CASSPSRTGNTEAFF
CDR3 DNA: TGTGCCAGCAGTCCAAGCCGTACGGGGAACACTGAAGCTTTCTTT
D gene: -
J gene: TRBJ1-1
clone size: few
V gene: TRBV6-4

CDR3 protein: CASSLARKVAVGRGTDTQYF
CDR3 DNA: TGTGCCAGCAGCTTAGCTAGGAAGGTAGCGGTGGGCCGGGGCACAGATACGCAGTATTTT
D gene: -
J gene: TRBJ2-3
clone size: few
V gene: TRBV7-2

CDR3 protein: CASSTGTRNYEQYF
CDR3 DNA: TGCGCCAGCAGCACCGGGACTAGGAACTACGAGCAGTACTTC
D gene: TRBD2
J gene: TRBJ2-7
clone size: many
V gene: TRBV5-1

CDR3 protein: CASSSRAWDPGELFF
CDR3 DNA: TGTGCCAGCAGCTCCCGAGCGTGGGATCCCGGGGAGCTGTTTTTT
D gene: -
J gene: TRBJ2-2
clone size: -
V gene: TRBV11-3

CDR3 protein: CASSLAFGQLYEQYF
CDR3 DNA: TGCGCCAGCAGCTTGGCCTTCGGCCAGCTATACGAGCAGTACTTC
D gene: -
J gene: TRBJ2-7
clone size: -
V gene: TRBV5-1

CDR3 protein: CASSLAPRRQGMRNTEAFF
CDR3 DNA: TGCGCCAGCAGCTTGGCCCCCCGAAGACAGGGTATGCGAAACACTGAAGCTTTCTTT
D gene: TRBD1
J gene: TRBJ1-1
clone size: -
V gene: TRBV5-1

CDR3 protein: CASSLEQWNQPQHF
CDR3 DNA: TGTGCCAGCAGCTTGGAACAGTGGAATCAGCCCCAGCATTTT
D gene: -
J gene: TRBJ1-5
clone size: -
V gene: TRBV5-5

CDR3 protein: CASTIGQTRNEQFF
CDR3 DNA: TGTGCCAGCACCATCGGACAAACCCGCAATGAGCAGTTCTTC
D gene: -
J gene: TRBJ2-1
clone size: -
V gene: TRBV6-2/TRBV6-3

CDR3 protein: CASSPGLAGVREQFF
CDR3 DNA: TGTGCCAGCAGTCCCGGACTAGCGGGGGTTCGGGAGCAGTTCTTC
D gene: TRBD2
J gene: TRBJ2-1
clone size: once
V gene: TRBV28

CDR3 protein: CASSGLPVTSTDTQYF
CDR3 DNA: TGCGCCAGCAGCGGGTTGCCGGTTACTAGCACAGATACGCAGTATTTT
D gene: -
J gene: TRBJ2-3
clone size: -
V gene: TRBV5-1

CDR3 protein: CASSGGTSNQPQHF
CDR3 DNA: TGTGCCAGCAGTGGGGGGACGTCCAATCAGCCCCAGCATTTT
D gene: -
J gene: TRBJ1-5
clone size: few
V gene: TRBV12-3/TRBV12-4

CDR3 protein: CASSLAILRQGWGANVLTF
CDR3 DNA: TGTGCCAGCAGCTTAGCCATACTCCGACAGGGGTGGGGGGCCAACGTCCTGACTTTC
D gene: TRBD1
J gene: TRBJ2-6
clone size: -
V gene: TRBV11-1

CDR3 protein: CASSPMGWAYGGTGDEAFF
CDR3 DNA: TGTGCCAGCTCACCAATGGGTTGGGCCTATGGAGGGACAGGCGATGAAGCTTTCTTT
D gene: TRBD1
J gene: TRBJ1-1
clone size: few
V gene: TRBV18

CDR3 protein: CAISEEDRGMNTEAFF
CDR3 DNA: TGTGCCATCAGTGAAGAGGACAGGGGGATGAACACTGAAGCTTTCTTT
D gene: TRBD1
J gene: TRBJ1-1
clone size: few
V gene: TRBV10-3

CDR3 protein: CASSPGASGTDTQYF
CDR3 DNA: TGTGCCAGCAGTCCTGGGGCTAGCGGGACAGATACGCAGTATTTT
D gene: TRBD2
J gene: TRBJ2-3
clone size: few
V gene: TRBV3-1

CDR3 protein: CASSLLGQVLGETQYF
CDR3 DNA: TGTGCCAGCAGTCTCCTGGGACAGGTCCTCGGAGAGACCCAGTACTTC
D gene: TRBD1
J gene: TRBJ2-5
clone size: -
V gene: TRBV28

CDR3 protein: CASSRGALSQETQYF
CDR3 DNA: TGTGCCAGCAGCCGGGGGGCCTTGTCGCAAGAGACCCAGTACTTC
D gene: -
J gene: TRBJ2-5
clone size: few
V gene: TRBV6-1

CDR3 protein: CASSPSVWETQYF
CDR3 DNA: TGTGCCAGTAGTCCCAGCGTATGGGAGACCCAGTACTTC
D gene: -
J gene: TRBJ2-5
clone size: -
V gene: TRBV19

CDR3 protein: CATSRDFGGNQPQHF
CDR3 DNA: TGTGCCACCAGCAGAGATTTCGGGGGCAATCAGCCCCAGCATTTT
D gene: -
J gene: TRBJ1-5
clone size: few
V gene: TRBV15

CDR3 protein: CASSLKGNRGLGSPLHF
CDR3 DNA: TGCGCCAGCAGCTTGAAAGGGAACAGGGGGCTCGGATCACCCCTCCACTTT
D gene: TRBD1
J gene: TRBJ1-6
clone size: few
V gene: TRBV5-1

CDR3 protein: CASSHHPGLNGNEQFF
CDR3 DNA: TGCGCCAGCAGCCACCACCCGGGTCTAAACGGGAATGAGCAGTTCTTC
D gene: -
J gene: TRBJ2-1
clone size: few
V gene: TRBV4-3

CDR3 protein: CASSLMWNTEAFF
CDR3 DNA: TGTGCCAGCAGCTTAATGTGGAACACTGAAGCTTTCTTT
D gene: -
J gene: TRBJ1-1
clone size: few
V gene: TRBV7-2

CDR3 protein: CASSPRWTGGAITSYEQYF
CDR3 DNA: TGTGCCAGCAGCCCCAGGTGGACAGGGGGCGCAATTACCTCCTACGAGCAGTACTTC
D gene: TRBD1
J gene: TRBJ2-7
clone size: few
V gene: TRBV7-8

CDR3 protein: CASSLVGENYGYTF
CDR3 DNA: TGTGCCAGCAGCTTAGTTGGAGAGAACTATGGCTACACCTTC
D gene: -
J gene: TRBJ1-2
clone size: -
V gene: TRBV7-2

CDR3 protein: CASSSRGQGSEQYF
CDR3 DNA: TGTGCCAGCAGTTCTAGGGGACAGGGTAGCGAGCAGTACTTC
D gene: TRBD1
J gene: TRBJ2-7
clone size: -
V gene: TRBV12-3/TRBV12-4

CDR3 protein: CASSLTQPMTGDPSNNEQFF
CDR3 DNA: TGTGCCAGCAGCCTGACGCAACCGATGACAGGGGACCCCTCGAACAATGAGCAGTTCTTC
D gene: TRBD1
J gene: TRBJ2-1
clone size: -
V gene: TRBV14

CDR3 protein: CASKTSGGALYNEQFF
CDR3 DNA: TGTGCCAGCAAGACTAGCGGGGGGGCTCTCTACAATGAGCAGTTCTTC
D gene: TRBD2
J gene: TRBJ2-1
clone size: -
V gene: TRBV6-2/TRBV6-3

CDR3 protein: CASSLATRSYGYTF
CDR3 DNA: TGTGCCAGCAGCTTAGCTACCCGGTCCTATGGCTACACCTTC
D gene: -
J gene: TRBJ1-2
clone size: -
V gene: TRBV7-2